The clone carrying this T cell receptor (beta chain) was seen more than once but under ten times. This sample was included in a study of blood T cell repertoires in COVID-19. Germline V gene data show CDR1 as LGHDT and CDR2 as YNNKEL (reference sequence). Trimming took 1 base from V and 1 from J, leaving 10 bases between them. The CDR3 is 15 residues long. Authors' processing steps: Nucleated cell number was recorded as an estimate derived from reference gene primer amplification. The method was immunoSEQ multiplex PCR; TCRdb's version includes in-frame clones alone and lacks a portion of them. The DNA gave D and trimming, while V, J and clone size come from that table. This sample has 130,000 or so clones, with 82% found just once.

V gene TRBV3-1 (or the pseudogene TRBV3-2) combines with J gene TRBJ1-1, with unresolved D. This TCR was sampled from a woman aged 70-85 years with acute or convalescent COVID-19. The sample consisted of peripheral blood. The CDR3, as DNA: TGTGCCAGCAGCCAAGCATGGGCATCGAACACTGAAGCTTTCTTT. Residues: CASSQAWASNTEAFF.